One sample yielded the 8 T cell receptor beta chains listed below, sequenced in a study of Ad26.COV2.S vaccination and SARS-CoV-2 variants. Treatment noted: 19 received Ad26.COV2.S at low or high dose, single or two shots; 5 received placebo; per-sample allocation not given. The samples date from day 63 after the first vaccine or placebo injection. Libraries were prepared by immunoSEQ multiplex PCR; TCRdb keeps only in-frame clonotypes and omits some of them. The sample consists of around 450,000 clones, 89% of them appearing once. The material sequenced was peripheral blood, taken in a trial of Ad26.COV2.S vaccine versus placebo. The receptors were sampled from a person between 18 and 60 years old who received the Ad26.COV2.S COVID-19 vaccine or a placebo.

The CDR3 coding sequence is TGCGCCAGCAGCCAAGATAGGTGGCGGGGGGGCCTGGATACGCAGTATTTT. This sequence encodes CASSQDRWRGGLDTQYF. This chain connects TRBV4-3 to TRBJ2-3; 9 bases align to TRBD2. The V and J ends lost 0 bases and 6 bases, in that order; junction bases with no gene match: 10. The CDR3 is 17 residues long. Germline CDR1 is LGHNA and CDR2 is YSLEER.

The chain is built from TRBV9 and TRBJ1-4; perhaps TRBD1 as D (6 bases). V was pared by 2 bases and J by 2 bases, with 13 bases between. CDR1 is SGDLS and CDR2 is YYNGEE in the germline V gene. The CDR3 totals 16 residues. The CDR3 spells CASSVGAWSTNEKLFF. CDR3 in DNA: TGTGCCAGCAGCGTGGGGGCGTGGAGCACTAATGAAAAACTGTTTTTT.

This chain connects TRBV4-3 to TRBJ1-3; D gene unclear. Trimming pared 0 bases from V and 4 bases from J, leaving 10 bases between. From germline, CDR1 is LGHNA and CDR2 YSLEER. CDR3 length equals 15 residues. The CDR3 nucleotides are TGCGCCAGCAGCCAAGAGGCCGTTAGGGGAAACACCATATATTTT. Amino acid sequence: CASSQEAVRGNTIYF.

The chain uses TRBV7-2 and TRBJ2-3; TRBD1 is a possible D gene (6 bases). V lost 4 bases to trimming and J lost 7 bases, with 12 bases between them. CDR3 size: 13 residues. Germline CDR1 is SGHTA and CDR2 is FQGNSA. CDR3 DNA sequence: TGTGCCAGCAGCTCCTCCCAGGGGAATACGCAGTATTTT. As protein: CASSSSQGNTQYF.

This clone was picked up a small number of times. V and J are TRBV11-1 and TRBJ2-7, with 10 bases aligning to TRBD1. From germline, CDR1 is SGHAT and CDR2 FQDESV (reference sequence). The CDR3 totals 14 residues. With V trimmed by 6 bases and J by 5 bases, 7 bases remained unmatched. The CDR3 nucleotides read TGTGCCAGCAGGGAGACAGGGGGCCGCGACGAGCAGTACGTC. It encodes CASRETGGRDEQYV.

V and J are TRBV4-1 and TRBJ2-1, with a tentative D call TRBD2 (5 bases). CDR1 is MGHRA, CDR2 YSYEKL, per germline. This CDR3 is built from 15 residues. V was clipped by 0 bases and J by 1 base, with 7 bases between them. The CDR3 nucleotides read TGCGCCAGCAGCCAAGAATGGACTTCCTACAATGAGCAGTTCTTC. Translation gives CASSQEWTSYNEQFF.

The rearrangement links TRBV30 to TRBJ1-5; no definite D call. This CDR3 region has 14 residues. CDR1 GTSNPN and CDR2 SVGIG come from the germline V gene (reference sequence). V shed 2 bases and J shed 3 bases, with 11 bases lying between them. The CDR3 bases are TGTGCCTGGAGTAGTATACAGTTCAATCAGCCCCAGCATTTT. This encodes CAWSSIQFNQPQHF. Using reference TRBV30 and TRBJ1-5 for the parts outside the CDR3, the full variable domain is SQTIHQWPATLVQPVGSPLSLECTVEGTSNPNLYWYRQAAGRGLQLLFYSVGIGQISSEVPQNLSASRPQDRQFILSSKKLLLSDSGFYLCAWSSIQFNQPQHFGDGTRLSIL.

V usage is TRBV5-5 and J usage is TRBJ1-1; tentative D call: TRBD1 (6 bases). The germline V gene encodes CDR1 SGHKS and CDR2 YYEKEE (reference sequence). The CDR3 totals 15 residues. V was trimmed by 6 bases and J by 4 bases, leaving 19 bases between them. The CDR3 spells CASTDRNRRGTEAFF. The CDR3 DNA reads as TGTGCCAGCACAGACAGGAATCGGAGAGGCACTGAAGCTTTCTTT.